Sequencing of this T cell receptor beta chain was carried out in a study of blood T cells in healthy people across ages. This clonotype was seen a handful of times. PCR was performed a second time for roughly 7 to 12 cycles using a sample-barcoded 5' primer and a J-beta primer mix. A single record per CDR3 protein comes from TCRdb applying MiXCR to the 5' RACE reads. This table holds fewer than 800,000 distinct CDR3 sequences, about 25% found once. Germline lookup yields CDR1 SGHRS and CDR2 YFSETQ. This CDR3 is 14 amino acids long. Deletions cut 0 bases from V and 4 bases from J, with 10 bases between. These records were also assigned to another study, of T cells of mothers and their children.

The origin of this receptor is a boy aged 10-17 years in good health. Material for sequencing was blood. The chain links TRBV5-1 to TRBJ1-1; perhaps TRBD1 as D (6 bases). The CDR3 reads CASSLGGTSTEAFF. In DNA, the CDR3 is TGCGCCAGCAGCTTGGGAGGGACATCCACTGAAGCTTTCTTT.